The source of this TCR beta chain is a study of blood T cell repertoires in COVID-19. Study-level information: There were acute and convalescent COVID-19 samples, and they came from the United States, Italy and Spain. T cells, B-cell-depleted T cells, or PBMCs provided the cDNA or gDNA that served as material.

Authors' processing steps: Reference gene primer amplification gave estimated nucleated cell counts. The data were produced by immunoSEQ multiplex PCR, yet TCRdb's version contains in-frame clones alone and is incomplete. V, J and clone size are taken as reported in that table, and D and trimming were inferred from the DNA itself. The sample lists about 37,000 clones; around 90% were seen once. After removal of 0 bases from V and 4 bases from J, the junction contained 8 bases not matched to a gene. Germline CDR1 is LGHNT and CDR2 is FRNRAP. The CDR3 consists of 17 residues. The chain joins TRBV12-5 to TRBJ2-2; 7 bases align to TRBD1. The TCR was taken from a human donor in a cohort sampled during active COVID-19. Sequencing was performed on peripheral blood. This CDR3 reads CASGLVPETGFTGELFF. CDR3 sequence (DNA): TGTGCTAGTGGTTTGGTACCTGAGACAGGGTTCACCGGGGAGCTGTTTTTT.